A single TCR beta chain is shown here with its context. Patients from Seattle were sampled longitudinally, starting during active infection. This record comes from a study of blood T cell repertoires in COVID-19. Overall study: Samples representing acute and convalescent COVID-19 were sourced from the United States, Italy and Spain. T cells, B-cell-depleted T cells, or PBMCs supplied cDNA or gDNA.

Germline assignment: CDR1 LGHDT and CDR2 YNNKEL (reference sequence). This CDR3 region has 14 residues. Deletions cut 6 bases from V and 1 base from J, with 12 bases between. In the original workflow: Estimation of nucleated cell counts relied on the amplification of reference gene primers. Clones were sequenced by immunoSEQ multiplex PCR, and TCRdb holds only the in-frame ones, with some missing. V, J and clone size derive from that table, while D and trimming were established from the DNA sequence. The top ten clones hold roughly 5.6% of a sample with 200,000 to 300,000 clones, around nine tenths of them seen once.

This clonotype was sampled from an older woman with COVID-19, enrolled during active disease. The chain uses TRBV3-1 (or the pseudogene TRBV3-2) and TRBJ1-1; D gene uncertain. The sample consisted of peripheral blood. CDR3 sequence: CASRSGLTNTEAFF. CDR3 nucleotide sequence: TGTGCCAGCAGGTCCGGACTGACGAACACTGAAGCTTTCTTT.